What follows are 30 T cell receptor beta chains derived from one specimen sequenced in a study of blood T cell repertoires in COVID-19. Sequencing was performed with immunoSEQ multiplex PCR; in TCRdb, only in-frame clones are kept and a portion is missing. The data contain under 450,000 clones, roughly 84% of them singletons. Sequenced material: PBMCs or T cells enriched from blood (not recorded which). These receptors were taken from a woman between 25 and 40 years old who had recovered from COVID-19.

This clone was recorded at least ten times. The chain has TRBV4-1 and TRBJ1-6; D ambiguous. The CDR3 is 13 amino acids. CDR1 MGHRA and CDR2 YSYEKL come from the germline V gene. V lost 0 bases to trimming and J lost 8 bases, with 5 bases between them. The CDR3 coding sequence is TGCGCCAGCAGCCAAGATCTAGATTCACCCCTCCACTTT. Its protein is CASSQDLDSPLHF.

The gene calls are TRBV27 and TRBJ1-5; 8 bases match TRBD1. The CDR3 runs to 14 residues. V was pared by 1 base and J by 10 bases, with 6 bases of the junction left unmatched. In germline, CDR1 is MNHEY, CDR2 SMNVEV (reference sequence). For the CDR3, the DNA is TGTGCCAGCAGTTTATTCCAGGGGGCGCTTCCCCAGCATTTT. Translated: CASSLFQGALPQHF.

The gene calls are TRBV6-6 and TRBJ2-1; TRBD2 matches 10 bases. The germline gives CDR1 MNHNY, CDR2 SVGAGI (reference sequence). V shed 6 bases, J shed 0 bases, and the junction held 2 bases outside the gene matches. CDR3 length equals 15 residues. The CDR3 loop is CASRSSGSSYNEQFF. Here the CDR3 DNA reads TGTGCCAGCAGATCTAGCGGGAGCTCCTACAATGAGCAGTTCTTC.

This clone has just a few counts. The chain employs TRBV5-4 and TRBJ1-1, with D perhaps TRBD1 (6 bases). Germline V gene sequence: CDR1 SGHNT, CDR2 YYREEE (reference sequence). The CDR3 has 15 residues. Trimming took off 4 bases at V and 0 bases at J, with 13 bases between the two ends. CDR3 DNA sequence: TGTGCCAGCAGCCCAGGGCAGGGGCTGAACACTGAAGCTTTCTTT. Translating it yields CASSPGQGLNTEAFF.

The V gene is TRBV29-1, the J gene TRBJ2-3; the D gene is possibly TRBD1 (9 bases). CDR1 is SQVTM and CDR2 is ANQGSEA in the germline V gene. The CDR3 spans 15 residues. Trimming shortened V by 6 bases and J by 5 bases, and 21 bases separated the two germline ends. The CDR3 nucleotides are TGCAGCGTCGACGGGGGGGGACAGGGTGGAGATACGCAGTATTTT. It is translated as CSVDGGGQGGDTQYF.

This clone was counted once. The chain has TRBV5-4 and TRBJ2-7; D not certain. The length of the CDR3 is 15 residues. Per germline, CDR1 SGHNT and CDR2 YYREEE (reference sequence). The germline V and J ends were trimmed by 3 bases and 6 bases, with 19 bases remaining between them. In DNA form, the CDR3 reads TGTGCCAGCAGCTCGATCAGTACGGGTTCTGGCGAGCAGTACTTC. Its protein product is CASSSISTGSGEQYF.

This clone was detected once. The chain links TRBV29-1 to TRBJ2-5, with 10 nucleotides matching TRBD1. The CDR3 has 15 residues. V gave up 6 bases and J gave up 5 bases; unmatched junction bases: 12. The V gene's germline CDR1 is SQVTM and CDR2 ANQGSEA. The CDR3 reads CSVPSDRGLGETQYF. The CDR3 DNA is TGCAGCGTCCCTTCCGACAGGGGGCTCGGGGAGACCCAGTACTTC.

The CDR3 loop reads CASSLGSPSYEQYF. The CDR3 nucleotides are TGCGCCAGCAGCTTGGGAAGCCCCTCCTACGAGCAGTACTTC. This sequence joins TRBV5-1 and TRBJ2-7; no clear D. This CDR3 contains 14 residues. V shed 0 bases and J shed 0 bases, with 7 bases lying between them. CDR1 SGHRS and CDR2 YFSETQ come from the germline V gene.

V gene TRBV19 combines with J gene TRBJ2-2; D call uncertain. V lost 5 bases, J lost 2 bases, and 9 bases lay in between. The CDR3 runs to 14 residues. Per germline, CDR1 LNHDA and CDR2 SQIVND (reference sequence). CDR3 sequence: CASSPQHNTGELFF. The DNA of the CDR3 is TGTGCCAGTAGTCCTCAACATAACACCGGGGAGCTGTTTTTT.

The V call is TRBV10-3, the J call TRBJ1-4, with 8 positions matching TRBD1. This CDR3 region has 14 residues. The germline CDR1 and CDR2 sequences are ENHRY and SYGVKD. The V segment lost 6 bases and the J segment 5 bases; nucleotides outside the gene matches: 5. CDR3 sequence: CAIREDRDNEKLFF. In nucleotides, the CDR3 is TGTGCCATCAGGGAGGACAGGGACAATGAAAAACTGTTTTTT.

The chain joins TRBV28 to TRBJ2-7; D unresolved. Germline V CDR1 and CDR2: MDHEN, SYDVKM. The CDR3 runs to 12 residues. Trimming removed 6 bases at V and 5 bases at J, with 11 bases between. The CDR3 region has the DNA TGTGCCAGCAGCCAAGACTCTAACGAGCAGTACTTC. Protein sequence: CASSQDSNEQYF.

This chain joins TRBV12-5 and TRBJ1-5; tentative D call: TRBD1 (6 bases). Deletions cut 4 bases from V and 1 base from J, with 11 bases between. Germline V lookup: CDR1 LGHNT, CDR2 FRNRAP. The CDR3 length is 15 residues. The CDR3 coding sequence is TGTGCTAGTGGTTACAGGGAAGACAGCAATCAGCCCCAGCATTTT. Its protein product is CASGYREDSNQPQHF.

This clone was observed a handful of times. V and J are TRBV5-1 and TRBJ1-2; 10 positions agree with TRBD1. From germline, CDR1 is SGHRS and CDR2 YFSETQ. After removal of 4 bases from V and 4 bases from J, the junction contained 7 bases not matched to a gene. The CDR3 is made up of 15 amino acids. CDR3 residues: CASSPNRDRGYGYTF. DNA of the CDR3: TGCGCCAGCAGCCCGAACCGGGACAGGGGCTATGGCTACACCTTC.

The CDR3 spells CASSSHPSNTDTQYF. Written as DNA, the CDR3 is TGCGCCAGCAGCTCTCACCCGTCTAACACAGATACGCAGTATTTT. The chain recombines TRBV5-1 with TRBJ2-3; no clear D. Germline V gene lookup returns CDR1 SGHRS and CDR2 YFSETQ. V was clipped by 3 bases and J by 2 bases, with 13 bases between them. CDR3 length equals 15 residues.

This clone was counted only a few times. This same CDR3 is encoded by further DNA sequences in the sample. The V and J genes are TRBV5-1 and TRBJ1-1; 9 positions match TRBD1. Germline CDR1 and CDR2: SGHRS and YFSETQ. This CDR3 has 13 residues. The trim removed 4 bases at V and 6 bases at J, leaving 4 bases unmatched. This CDR3 is CASSLGQGAEAFF. CDR3 DNA sequence: TGCGCCAGCAGCCTGGGACAGGGCGCTGAAGCTTTCTTT.

The chain is built from TRBV4-2 and TRBJ2-6; the match to TRBD2 covers 10 bases. The ends lost 1 base at V and 0 bases at J; junction bases unmatched: 0. This CDR3 comprises 17 residues. The germline gives CDR1 LGHNA, CDR2 YNFKEQ. The CDR3 region is CASSQVAGGSGANVLTF. CDR3 nucleotides: TGTGCCAGCAGCCAAGTAGCGGGGGGCTCTGGGGCCAACGTCCTGACTTTC.

The chain is built from TRBV29-1 and TRBJ2-5; 7 bases align to TRBD1. CDR3 length: 14 amino acids. With V trimmed by 7 bases and J by 3 bases, 11 bases remained unmatched. The germline V gene encodes CDR1 SQVTM and CDR2 ANQGSEA. Here the CDR3 reads CSATFWDRKETQYF. CDR3 nucleotides: TGCAGCGCCACCTTCTGGGACAGAAAAGAGACCCAGTACTTC.

The genes are TRBV6-4 and TRBJ2-3, with TRBD2 matching 10 bases. CDR1 and CDR2 (germline): MRHNA, SNTAGT. The CDR3 runs to 16 residues. V trimming: 6 bases; J trimming: 4 bases; junction bases outside the gene matches: 10. The CDR3 coding sequence is TGTGCCAGCAGCGCTGGAGAGAGCGGGGGGGCAGATACGCAGTATTTT. Its translation is CASSAGESGGADTQYF.

This clone was detected only once. This chain links TRBV12-3 or TRBV12-4 with TRBJ2-1, with unresolved D. V lost 3 bases and J lost 9, with 6 bases in between. The CDR3 covers 11 residues. CDR3 DNA: TGTGCCAGCAGTTTTCATTTTGAGCAGTTCTTC. As protein: CASSFHFEQFF.

The CDR3 nucleotides read TGTGCCAGCACCCTAGCGGGTGTCCTGGAGACCCAGTACTTC. Protein product: CASTLAGVLETQYF. The rearrangement links TRBV2 to TRBJ2-5; the match to TRBD2 covers 8 bases. Germline V lookup: CDR1 SNHLY, CDR2 FYNNEI. This CDR3 has 14 residues. Germline trimming cut 7 bases from V and 5 bases from J; bases unmatched to any gene: 9.

The V gene is TRBV3-1 (or the pseudogene TRBV3-2), the J gene TRBJ1-4; TRBD1 might be the D (6 bases). V lost 4 bases to trimming and J lost 8 bases, with 26 bases between them. The CDR3 is 18 amino acids. Looked up from germline, CDR1 is LGHDT and CDR2 is YNNKEL (reference sequence). The CDR3 here is CASSPAGTLPRLWEKLFF. CDR3 in DNA: TGTGCCAGCAGCCCCGCCGGGACACTCCCTCGACTATGGGAAAAACTGTTTTTT.

DNA for the CDR3: TGTGCCAGCATACCGGGGATCCCCTACGAGCAGTACTTC. It translates to CASIPGIPYEQYF. This chain links TRBV6-5 with TRBJ2-7, with a possible D match to TRBD2 (5 bases). Germline V gene data show CDR1 as MNHEY and CDR2 as SVGAGI. Trimming cost V 7 bases and J 2 bases, with 12 bases left between them. The CDR3 contains 13 residues.

The chain couples TRBV7-6 to TRBJ2-5; possible D gene TRBD2, 5 bases. V gave up 3 bases and J gave up 3 bases, with 11 bases separating them. CDR1 and CDR2 from the germline V gene are SGHVS and FNYEAQ. This CDR3 is 14 amino acids long. CDR3 sequence: CASSFEGGEETQYF. Written as DNA, the CDR3 is TGTGCCAGCAGCTTCGAGGGTGGAGAAGAGACCCAGTACTTC.

The rearrangement links TRBV14 to TRBJ1-1, with D possibly being TRBD1 (6 bases). The CDR3 totals 16 residues. The V end was cut by 4 bases, the J end by 1 base, with 16 bases between. Germline V gene sequence: CDR1 SGHDN, CDR2 FVKESK. The CDR3: CASSPLGRQANTEAFF. The DNA of the CDR3 is TGTGCCAGCAGCCCATTAGGTCGACAGGCGAACACTGAAGCTTTCTTT.

The J gene is TRBJ1-4, the V gene TRBV30; 9 bases are shared with TRBD1. CDR3 size: 16 residues. J gave up 2 bases and V 0 bases, and 4 bases lay outside the gene matches. Germline V gives CDR1 GTSNPN, CDR2 SVGIG (reference sequence). CDR3 sequence (DNA): TGTGCCTGGAGTGTGGGACAGGGACTGACTAATGAAAAACTGTTTTTT. Translating gives CAWSVGQGLTNEKLFF.

This CDR3 is CASSDSWDRGREQYF. The DNA of the CDR3 is TGTGCCAGCAGTGACTCATGGGACAGGGGGCGCGAGCAGTACTTC. The chain carries TRBV6-4 and TRBJ2-7; 12 bases match TRBD1. Losses at the gene ends were 0 bases for V and 6 bases for J; bases not matched to a gene: 3. CDR3 size: 15 residues. The germline V gene encodes CDR1 MRHNA and CDR2 SNTAGT.

This CDR3 reads CASSPTWLEVNEQFF. The CDR3 region has the DNA TGTGCCAGCTCACCGACGTGGCTAGAAGTCAATGAGCAGTTCTTC. The chain combines TRBV18 with TRBJ2-1; D remains ambiguous. In germline, CDR1 is KGHSH, CDR2 LQKENI. The CDR3 is made up of 15 amino acids. Trimming left V 3 bases short and J 6 bases short, with 15 bases between. Looking up the rest from reference TRBV18 and TRBJ2-1 gives the full variable domain: NAGVMQNPRHLVRRRGQEARLRCSPMKGHSHVYWYRQLPEEGLKFMVYLQKENIIDESGMPKERFSAEFPKEGPSILRIQQVVRGDSAAYFCASSPTWLEVNEQFFGPGTRLTVL.

The J gene is TRBJ2-5, the V gene TRBV10-3; 10 positions match TRBD1. CDR3 length equals 13 residues. V gave up 2 bases and J gave up 7 bases; unmatched junction bases: 1. CDR1 and CDR2 from the germline V gene are ENHRY and SYGVKD. The CDR3 DNA reads as TGTGCCATCAGTGAGGGGGACAGGGGGACCCAGTACTTC. It yields the protein CAISEGDRGTQYF.

This sequence joins TRBV27 and TRBJ1-2, with 9 bases identical to TRBD1. This CDR3 spans 13 amino acids. In germline, CDR1 is MNHEY, CDR2 SMNVEV (reference sequence). The trim removed 5 bases at V and 6 bases at J, leaving 4 bases unmatched. CDR3 DNA sequence: TGTGCCAGCAGTGTTGGGACAGGGAATGGCTACACCTTC. Its protein is CASSVGTGNGYTF.

The rearrangement uses TRBV6-5 and TRBJ1-1, with D possibly TRBD1 on 6 matching bases. Trimming pared 0 bases from V and 4 bases from J, leaving 12 bases between. The CDR3 runs to 15 residues. CDR1 and CDR2 from the germline V gene are MNHEY and SVGAGI. The CDR3 protein is CASSYSHRGGTEAFF. The CDR3 DNA follows: TGTGCCAGCAGTTACTCCCATAGGGGGGGCACTGAAGCTTTCTTT.